This T cell receptor (beta chain) was found in a study of tumor T cells in aggressive B-cell lymphoma. The CDR3 spans 14 residues. V lost 5 bases and J lost 0, with 11 bases in between. Germline assignment: CDR1 PRHDT and CDR2 FYEKMQ (reference sequence). Sequencing used immunoSEQ multiplex PCR; TCRdb keeps in-frame clones, though not all of them. There are around 600 clones in the sample; 94% occur only once, and roughly 6.3% lies in the top ten. This sequence joins TRBV13 and TRBJ2-7, with D possibly TRBD1 on 5 matching bases. The sample was tumor tissue. The sequence derives from an adult with diffuse large B cell lymphoma. The CDR3 nucleotides read TGTGCCAGCAGCCCGAGGACATCCTCCTACGAGCAGTACTTC. Its protein is CASSPRTSSYEQYF.